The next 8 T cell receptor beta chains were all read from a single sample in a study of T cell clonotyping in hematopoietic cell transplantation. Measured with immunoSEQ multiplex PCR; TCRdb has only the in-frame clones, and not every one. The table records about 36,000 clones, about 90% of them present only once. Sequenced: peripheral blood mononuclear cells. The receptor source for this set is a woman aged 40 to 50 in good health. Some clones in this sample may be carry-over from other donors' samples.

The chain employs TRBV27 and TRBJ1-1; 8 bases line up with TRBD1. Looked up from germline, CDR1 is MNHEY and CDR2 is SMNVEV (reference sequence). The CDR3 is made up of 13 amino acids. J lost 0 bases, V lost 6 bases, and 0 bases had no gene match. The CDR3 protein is CASRGQVNTEAFF. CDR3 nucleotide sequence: TGTGCCAGCAGGGGACAGGTGAACACTGAAGCTTTCTTT.

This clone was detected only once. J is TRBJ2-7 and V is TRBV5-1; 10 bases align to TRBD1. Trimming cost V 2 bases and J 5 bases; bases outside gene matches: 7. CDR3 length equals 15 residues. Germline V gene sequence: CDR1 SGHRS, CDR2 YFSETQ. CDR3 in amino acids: CASSFGTGELNEQYF. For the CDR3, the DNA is TGCGCCAGCAGCTTCGGGACAGGGGAGTTGAACGAGCAGTACTTC.

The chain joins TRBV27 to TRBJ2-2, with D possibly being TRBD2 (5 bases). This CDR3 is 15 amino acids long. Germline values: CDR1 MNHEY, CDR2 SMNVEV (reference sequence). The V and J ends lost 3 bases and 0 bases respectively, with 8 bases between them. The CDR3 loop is CASSFLASNTGELFF. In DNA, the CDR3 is TGTGCCAGCAGTTTCTTAGCGTCGAACACCGGGGAGCTGTTTTTT.

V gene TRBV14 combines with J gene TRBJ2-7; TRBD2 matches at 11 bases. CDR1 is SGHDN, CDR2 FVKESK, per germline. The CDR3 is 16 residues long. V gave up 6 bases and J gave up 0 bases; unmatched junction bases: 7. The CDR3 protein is CASSFRLAGSSYEQYF. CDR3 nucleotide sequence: TGTGCCAGCAGTTTCAGACTAGCGGGGAGCTCCTACGAGCAGTACTTC.

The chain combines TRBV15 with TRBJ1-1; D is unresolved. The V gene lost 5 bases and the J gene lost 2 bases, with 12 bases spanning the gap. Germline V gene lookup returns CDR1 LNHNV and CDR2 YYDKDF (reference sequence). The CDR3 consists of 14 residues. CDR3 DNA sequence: TGTGCCACCAGCCACGGGCAGGCCAACACTGAAGCTTTCTTT. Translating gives CATSHGQANTEAFF.

CDR3 nucleotide sequence: TGTGCCAGCAGCAGCGGCGGGAGGGCGACAGATACGCAGTATTTT. Protein sequence: CASSSGGRATDTQYF. V gene TRBV9 combines with J gene TRBJ2-3; 9 bases are shared with TRBD2. From germline, CDR1 is SGDLS and CDR2 YYNGEE. V shed 4 bases, J shed 3 bases, and the junction held 6 bases outside the gene matches. This CDR3 region has 15 residues.

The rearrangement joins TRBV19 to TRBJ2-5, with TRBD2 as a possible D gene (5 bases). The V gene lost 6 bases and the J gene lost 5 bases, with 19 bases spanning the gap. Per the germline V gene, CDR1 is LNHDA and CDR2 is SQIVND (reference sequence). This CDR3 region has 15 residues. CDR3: CASSQREIRTETQYF. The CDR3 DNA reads TGTGCCAGTAGCCAGAGGGAGATACGGACGGAGACCCAGTACTTC.

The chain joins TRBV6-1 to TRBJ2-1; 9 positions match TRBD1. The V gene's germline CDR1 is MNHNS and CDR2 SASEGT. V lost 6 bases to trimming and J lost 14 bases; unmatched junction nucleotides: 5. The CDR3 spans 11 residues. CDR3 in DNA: TGTGCCAGCAGGGACACAGGGGGCGAGTTCTTC. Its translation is CASRDTGGEFF.